This T cell receptor (beta chain) was found in a study of blood T cell repertoires in COVID-19. The CDR3 spans 15 residues. Trimming took off 1 base at V and 0 bases at J, with 9 bases between the two ends. Germline CDR1 is KGHSH and CDR2 is LQKENI. The protocol was immunoSEQ multiplex PCR, while the TCRdb copy is restricted to in-frame clones and leaves out a portion. The sample lists 200,000 or so clones, about 88% occurring once. The source of this sequence is a man younger than 45 with active or convalescent COVID-19. The chain is built from TRBV18 and TRBJ1-2, with D possibly being TRBD1 (5 bases). The sample consisted of peripheral blood. DNA of the CDR3: TGTGCCAGCTCACCACGGAGGGGAACTAACTATGGCTACACCTTC. Protein: CASSPRRGTNYGYTF.